This T cell receptor (beta chain) was identified in a study of T-cell memory formation after mild COVID-19. Overall study results and limits: Memory cells collected pre-infection included some clones that later responded, suggesting cross-reactive memory joined.

With constant-segment primers, 5'RACE yielded cDNA libraries of TCR alpha and TCR beta that carried sample barcodes and UMIs. TCRdb passed the 5' RACE reads through MiXCR, listing each CDR3 protein once. The table lists approximately 210,000 distinct CDR3 sequences, roughly 27% of them singletons, with around 10% in the top ten. Trimming removed 3 bases from V and 7 bases from J; junction bases left unmatched: 3. The CDR3 loop spans 12 amino acids. CDR1 and CDR2 from the germline V gene are DFQATT and SNEGSKA (reference sequence). For this clonotype: Its antigen is currently unknown.

The specimen was PBMCs or a T cell subset sorted from them (not recorded which). The chain uses TRBV20-1 and TRBJ1-5; 7 bases are shared with TRBD1. The receptor was isolated from an adult woman who had mild COVID-19 (a few samples of this study predate the infection). Cell type and time point are not known. The CDR3 here is CSASQGVQPQHF. The CDR3 region has the DNA TGCAGTGCTAGTCAGGGGGTGCAGCCCCAGCATTTT.